The sequence of this TCR beta chain was determined in a study of blood T cell repertoires in COVID-19. Study as a whole: The United States, Italy and Spain were the sources of the acute and convalescent COVID-19 samples.

Per the study methods: Estimation of nucleated cell counts relied on the amplification of reference gene primers. Using immunoSEQ multiplex PCR, the repertoire was profiled, and TCRdb retains in-frame clones only, with some absent. The D gene and trimming were derived from the DNA, and the V and J assignments and clone size from that table. The table has roughly 190,000 clones, more than 70% seen once; the top ten hold approximately 4.5%. This CDR3 comprises 13 residues. V lost 4 bases and J lost 7, with 12 bases in between. CDR1 is SGHRS, CDR2 YFSETQ, per germline. Sequenced input: peripheral blood. V usage is TRBV5-1 and J usage is TRBJ2-1; D perhaps matches TRBD1 (6 bases). The TCR sequence derives from a human donor in a cohort sampled during active COVID-19. This chain's CDR3 is CASSNVGTNEQFF. CDR3 bases: TGCGCCAGCAGCAATGTGGGGACAAATGAGCAGTTCTTC.